This TCR beta chain was sequenced for a study of cytomegalovirus exposure and HLA in healthy donors. This CDR3 is 13 amino acids long. CDR1 is MNHEY, CDR2 SMNVEV, per germline (reference sequence). V was clipped by 2 bases and J by 6 bases, with 11 bases between them. Study-wide points: A further, later analysis showed that HLA-associated TCR beta chains (compared with equally common others) were more clonally expanded.

This clone has only one observation. What it binds is unknown. Amplification used 60 Vbeta primers and 13 Jbeta primers. Only in-frame clones appear in the TCRdb table, and some are missing; sequencing was by immunoSEQ multiplex PCR. The table records over 70,000 clones, 60% to 80% of them present only once. The chain combines TRBV27 with TRBJ2-7; D possibly corresponds to TRBD2 (7 bases). This TCR was sampled from a woman between 50 and 59 years old in good health and CMV-seropositive. Specimen: PBMCs. The CDR3: CASSLGGGGEQYF. Here the CDR3 DNA reads TGTGCCAGCAGTTTAGGAGGGGGGGGCGAGCAGTACTTC.